This T cell receptor (beta chain) originates from a study of T cell repertoires in cytomegalovirus infection. Study details: Both CMV infection and a matching HLA type were indicated by public TCR beta signatures.

In the case of this clonotype: What it binds is unknown.

Whole-study findings and limits: In two of eight donors, the top clonotype was HLA-C-restricted CMV-specific.

TCRdb itself ran the reads through MiXCR, one entry per CDR3 protein. The table lists under 850,000 distinct CDR3 sequences, around 35% of them singletons, with 18% in the top ten. This clonotype was obtained from a human donor in good health (CMV status not recorded). Some clones in this sample may be carry-over from other donors' samples. The sample here was cultured PBMCs, taken from culture after CMV antigen stimulation.

CDR3 DNA sequence: TGTGCCTGGAGTGGGGGGGTAGCTGAAGCTTTCTTT. The encoded protein is CAWSGGVAEAFF. The J gene is TRBJ1-1, the V gene TRBV30; a possible D gene is TRBD1 (5 bases). Germline V gene sequence: CDR1 GTSNPN, CDR2 SVGIG (reference sequence). The CDR3 spans 12 residues. Trimming removed 1 base from V and 6 bases from J, with 9 bases in between.